These T cell receptor beta chains were read from a single sample in a study of cytomegalovirus exposure and HLA in healthy donors. Only in-frame clones appear in the TCRdb table, and some are missing; sequencing was by immunoSEQ multiplex PCR. The profile shows about 150,000 clones, more than 65% of them singletons. The sequenced sample was PBMCs. These receptor sequences come from a man aged 45-65 years in good health and CMV-seropositive. The CDR3 runs from the conserved cysteine through the conserved F or W. The D gene is left open where the match is weak. Size is omitted from some rows. Given values are once, few, many or a class for expanded clones.

13 | TRBJ1-1 | TRBV6-5 | - | - | CASSYEAGEPAFF | TGTGCCAGCAGTTACGAGGCCGGGGAGCCAGCTTTCTTT
15 | TRBJ2-3 | TRBV29-1 | - | - | CSVEGRTGGTDTQYF | TGCAGCGTTGAAGGGCGAACGGGAGGCACAGATACGCAGTATTTT
15 | TRBJ2-1 | TRBV11-3 | TRBD2 | - | CASSSGGAGYNEQFF | TGTGCCAGCAGCTCCGGGGGGGCGGGGTACAATGAGCAGTTCTTC
16 | TRBJ1-2 | TRBV14 | - | - | CASSQDSRTANYGYTF | TGTGCCAGCAGCCAAGATTCCCGGACAGCTAACTATGGCTACACCTTC
15 | TRBJ2-2 | TRBV5-6 | - | - | CASSLPQGRAGELFF | TGTGCCAGCAGCTTGCCGCAGGGGAGGGCCGGGGAGCTGTTTTTT
14 | TRBJ1-1 | TRBV6-1 | - | few | CASSELYGDTEAFF | TGTGCCAGCAGTGAACTGTACGGGGACACTGAAGCTTTCTTT
19 | TRBJ2-7 | TRBV19 | TRBD2 | - | CASSVGLAGDFRDNYEQYF | TGTGCCAGTAGTGTTGGACTAGCGGGGGATTTTCGGGATAACTACGAGCAGTACTTC
13 | TRBJ1-2 | TRBV28 | - | - | CASRGGGDYGYTF | TGTGCCAGCAGGGGGGGAGGGGACTATGGCTACACCTTC
16 | TRBJ1-5 | TRBV10-2 | TRBD1 | - | CASSESWTGRAQPQHF | TGCGCCAGCAGTGAGTCTTGGACAGGGAGGGCTCAGCCCCAGCATTTT
17 | TRBJ2-2 | TRBV4-2 | TRBD2 | - | CASSQDAAGGQTGELFF | TGTGCCAGCAGCCAAGATGCGGCGGGGGGGCAGACCGGGGAGCTGTTTTTT
15 | TRBJ1-1 | TRBV6-6 | TRBD1 | - | CASSFPGQHLSEAFF | TGTGCCAGCAGTTTTCCGGGACAGCACCTTTCTGAAGCTTTCTTT
15 | TRBJ2-1 | TRBV2 | TRBD2 | - | CASSVWREVNNEQFF | TGTGCCAGCAGTGTTTGGCGGGAGGTGAACAATGAGCAGTTCTTC
15 | TRBJ1-2 | TRBV11-2 | - | - | CASSLAPTGPYGYTF | TGTGCCAGCAGCTTAGCTCCTACAGGCCCCTATGGCTACACCTTC
13 | TRBJ1-1 | TRBV6-1 | - | few | CASSWPGSREAFF | TGTGCCAGCAGTTGGCCGGGATCCAGGGAAGCTTTCTTT
13 | TRBJ2-7 | TRBV7-7 | - | few | CASSLGRTYEQYF | TGTGCCAGCAGCTTAGGGCGGACTTACGAGCAGTACTTC
15 | TRBJ2-3 | TRBV9 | - | - | CASSVGGGFTDTQYF | TGTGCCAGCAGCGTAGGGGGGGGCTTCACAGATACGCAGTATTTT
14 | TRBJ1-1 | TRBV6-6 | TRBD1 | - | CASSLGQGVRSAFF | TGTGCCAGCAGCTTGGGACAGGGTGTGAGATCTGCTTTCTTT
15 | TRBJ1-6 | TRBV9 | TRBD1 | - | CASRERDSYNSPLHF | TGTGCCAGCAGGGAAAGGGACAGCTATAATTCACCCCTCCACTTT
12 | TRBJ2-1 | TRBV6-4 | - | - | CASSYRVDEQFF | TGTGCCAGCAGTTACAGGGTCGATGAGCAGTTCTTC
14 | TRBJ2-1 | TRBV19 | TRBD2 | - | CASSIGFGGDEQFF | TGTGCCAGTAGTATCGGGTTTGGGGGGGATGAGCAGTTCTTC
15 | TRBJ2-5 | TRBV6-6 | TRBD1 | - | CASSYLNPNRDSTYF | TGTGCCAGCAGTTACCTGAACCCCAATAGGGACAGTACGTACTTC
17 | TRBJ1-3 | TRBV5-6 | - | - | CASRTGKGGNGGNTIYF | TGTGCCAGCCGCACCGGTAAAGGGGGAAATGGTGGAAACACCATATATTTT
13 | TRBJ1-2 | TRBV14 | - | - | CASSQGGGSGYTF | TGTGCCAGCAGCCAAGGGGGAGGAAGTGGCTACACCTTC
16 | TRBJ2-1 | TRBV5-1 | TRBD1 | once | CASSFVPGQGYNEQFF | TGCGCCAGCAGCTTCGTCCCGGGACAGGGATACAATGAGCAGTTCTTC